The 32 T cell receptor beta chains given below trace back to one sample, sequenced in a study of blood T cell repertoires in COVID-19. Only in-frame clones appear in the TCRdb table, and some are missing; sequencing was by immunoSEQ multiplex PCR. This sample yields fewer than 350,000 clones, of which around 88% are seen a single time; 5.5% to 7% belongs to the top ten. Specimen: PBMCs or T cells enriched from blood (not recorded which). These receptors were obtained from a woman in her thirties or forties who had recovered from COVID-19.

The sample holds one count of this clone. J is TRBJ1-1 and V is TRBV29-1; D unresolved. Germline V gives CDR1 SQVTM, CDR2 ANQGSEA. The length of the CDR3 is 12 residues. With 0 bases removed from V and 3 bases from J, the gap between germline ends came to 5 bases. CDR3 in amino acids: CSVEEAYTEAFF. CDR3 nucleotides: TGCAGCGTTGAAGAAGCCTACACTGAAGCTTTCTTT.

This clone was detected only once. The genes are TRBV7-2 and TRBJ2-5; tentative D call: TRBD2 (6 bases). V lost 6 bases and J lost 1, with 9 bases in between. The CDR3 is 13 amino acids. Per the germline V gene, CDR1 is SGHTA and CDR2 is FQGNSA. The CDR3 protein is CASSLAIQETQYF. Written as DNA, the CDR3 is TGTGCCAGCAGTCTAGCGATCCAAGAGACCCAGTACTTC.

The chain uses TRBV27 and TRBJ2-7, with 7 bases fitting TRBD1. CDR1 is MNHEY and CDR2 is SMNVEV in the germline V gene (reference sequence). V lost 6 bases and J lost 0; bases outside the gene matches: 5. The CDR3 sequence is 14 residues long. The CDR3 nucleotides read TGTGCCAGCAGAAGGACAGGAACCTCCTACGAGCAGTACTTC. This encodes CASRRTGTSYEQYF.

The chain joins TRBV11-2 to TRBJ2-2; no clear D gene. The CDR3 loop spans 15 amino acids. V was clipped by 0 bases and J by 3 bases, with 8 bases between them. Germline loops: CDR1 SGHAT, CDR2 FQNNGV. CDR3 region: CASSLENMDTGELFF. The CDR3 nucleotides read TGTGCCAGCAGCTTAGAAAACATGGACACCGGGGAGCTGTTTTTT.

The V call is TRBV6-5, the J call TRBJ2-1; 8 bases are a match to TRBD2. V gave up 7 bases and J gave up 4 bases; unmatched junction bases: 6. The germline V gene has CDR1 MNHEY and CDR2 SVGAGI. The CDR3 contains 14 residues. The CDR3, as DNA: TGTGCCAGCACAAAAGCGGGAGTTTACAATGAGCAGTTCTTC. Its translation: CASTKAGVYNEQFF.

About this clone itself: A far larger clone is a single base away, which makes a read error likely. This rearrangement joins TRBV6-5 to TRBJ2-1, with D uncertain. The germline gives CDR1 MNHEY, CDR2 SVGAGI. V dropped 5 bases and J dropped 8 bases, with 7 bases sitting between them. This CDR3 contains 11 residues. The CDR3 region has the DNA TGTGCCAGCAGTCCCTCCGATGAGCAGTTCTTC. It translates to CASSPSDEQFF.

Of note for this clone: Other DNA sequences within the sample encode an identical CDR3. This rearrangement joins TRBV2 to TRBJ2-5; 8 positions agree with TRBD1. CDR3 length: 14 amino acids. The trim removed 1 base at V and 5 bases at J, leaving 3 bases unmatched. CDR1 SNHLY and CDR2 FYNNEI come from the germline V gene. The CDR3 loop reads CASSEGRGQETQYF. Here the CDR3 DNA reads TGTGCCAGCAGTGAAGGCAGGGGGCAGGAGACCCAGTACTTC.

The chain couples TRBV15 to TRBJ1-1, with D possibly TRBD1 on 6 matching bases. The CDR3 has 15 residues. Germline lookup yields CDR1 LNHNV and CDR2 YYDKDF (reference sequence). Trimming shortened V by 2 bases and J by 4 bases, and 14 bases separated the two germline ends. DNA for the CDR3: TGTGCCACCAGCAGACCACCCGACAGGAGCACTGAAGCTTTCTTT. It is translated as CATSRPPDRSTEAFF.

This chain connects TRBV7-2 to TRBJ2-7; 12 nucleotides align to TRBD1. Germline V gene lookup returns CDR1 SGHTA and CDR2 FQGNSA. V was clipped by 1 base and J by 7 bases; unmatched bases: 2. The length of the CDR3 is 14 residues. The DNA of the CDR3 is TGTGCCAGCAGCTTAGGGGACAGGGGGCGAGAGCAGTACTTC. Translating gives CASSLGDRGREQYF.

The rearrangement links TRBV7-9 to TRBJ2-1, with 9 bases lining up with TRBD2. After removal of 7 bases from V and 2 bases from J, the junction contained 12 bases not matched to a gene. CDR3 length equals 17 residues. Looked up from germline, CDR1 is SEHNR and CDR2 is FQNEAQ (reference sequence). The CDR3 nucleotides are TGTGCCAGCATCACGACGAGGGGCGGGAGGGCCTACAATGAGCAGTTCTTC. Amino acid sequence: CASITTRGGRAYNEQFF.

This clone occurred many times. The V gene is TRBV7-2, the J gene TRBJ2-7; 12 bases match TRBD2. The CDR3 consists of 16 residues. The germline V gene has CDR1 SGHTA and CDR2 FQGNSA. With 1 base clipped from V and 7 bases from J, the junction kept 8 bases outside the gene matches. The CDR3, as DNA: TGTGCCAGCAGCTTAGATTCTAGCGGGAGGGCCTTGGAGCAGTACTTC. It specifies CASSLDSSGRALEQYF.

This sequence joins TRBV7-3 and TRBJ1-3, with D tentatively TRBD1 (5 bases). V shed 5 bases and J shed 4 bases, with 24 bases lying between them. CDR1 SGHTA and CDR2 FQGTGA come from the germline V gene. There are 18 residues in the CDR3. The CDR3 protein is CASSALPKGSLQGNTIYF. CDR3 DNA: TGTGCCAGCAGCGCACTTCCCAAGGGGTCACTACAGGGAAACACCATATATTTT. The variable domain in full, completed from reference TRBV7-3 and TRBJ1-3, reads GAGVSQTPSNKVTEKGKYVELRCDPISGHTALYWYRQSLGQGPEFLIYFQGTGAADDSGLPNDRFFAVRPEGSVSTLKIQRTERGDSAVYLCASSALPKGSLQGNTIYFGEGSWLTVV.

The chain employs TRBV7-2 and TRBJ2-1; 12 bases match TRBD2. V lost 4 bases and J lost 6; bases outside the gene matches: 4. The CDR3 is made up of 15 amino acids. The germline CDR1 and CDR2 sequences are SGHTA and FQGNSA. This CDR3 reads CASSYGLAGFNEQFF. The CDR3 bases are TGTGCCAGCAGCTACGGACTAGCGGGATTCAATGAGCAGTTCTTC. Filled out from reference TRBV7-2 and TRBJ2-1, the complete variable domain reads GAGVSQSPSNKVTEKGKDVELRCDPISGHTALYWYRQSLGQGLEFLIYFQGNSAPDKSGLPSDRFSAERTGGSVSTLTIQRTQQEDSAVYLCASSYGLAGFNEQFFGPGTRLTVL.

A word on this clone: This specimen includes other DNA sequences encoding the same CDR3. V is TRBV5-1 and J is TRBJ2-2; maybe TRBD2 (5 bases). In germline, CDR1 is SGHRS, CDR2 YFSETQ. This CDR3 comprises 14 residues. Trimming cost V 0 bases and J 5 bases, with 8 bases left between them. Written as DNA, the CDR3 is TGCGCCAGCAGCTTGGCAGAGGGAACCGGGGAGCTGTTTTTT. Protein product: CASSLAEGTGELFF.

This clone has just one count. The chain links TRBV7-8 to TRBJ2-7; TRBD1 agrees at 8 bases. This CDR3 is built from 15 residues. Germline values: CDR1 SGHVS, CDR2 FQNEAQ. Losses at the gene ends were 2 bases for V and 3 bases for J; bases not matched to a gene: 6. The CDR3 loop is CASSLYGQGNYEQYF. The DNA for the CDR3 is TGTGCCAGCAGCTTATACGGACAGGGTAACTACGAGCAGTACTTC.

The chain has TRBV2 and TRBJ2-7; 8 bases line up with TRBD2. This CDR3 has 15 amino acids. V dropped 2 bases and J dropped 1; count of bases not matched to a gene: 4. Per the germline V gene, CDR1 is SNHLY and CDR2 is FYNNEI. CDR3 in amino acids: CASSELAGRSYEQYF. The CDR3, as DNA: TGTGCCAGCAGTGAACTAGCGGGTAGGTCCTACGAGCAGTACTTC.

The rearrangement links TRBV6-2 or TRBV6-3 to TRBJ2-1, with D maybe TRBD2 (5 bases). Looked up from germline, CDR1 is MNHEY and CDR2 is SVGEGT. V dropped 2 bases and J dropped 8 bases, with 13 bases sitting between them. The CDR3 consists of 14 residues. The CDR3 loop is CASSYRGSVDEQFF. The CDR3 region has the DNA TGTGCCAGCAGTTACAGAGGGAGTGTTGATGAGCAGTTCTTC.

The chain has TRBV6-2 or TRBV6-3 and TRBJ1-1, with 7 bases identical to TRBD1. The CDR3 has 15 residues. Per germline, CDR1 MNHEY and CDR2 SVGEGT. After removal of 5 bases from V and 4 bases from J, the junction contained 10 bases not matched to a gene. The CDR3: CASSRGGSGGTEAFF. The CDR3 bases are TGTGCCAGCAGTCGAGGGGGCAGTGGGGGCACTGAAGCTTTCTTT.

The V gene is TRBV28, the J gene TRBJ1-1; 8 nucleotides align to TRBD1. After removal of 7 bases from V and 4 bases from J, the junction contained 11 bases not matched to a gene. The CDR3 sequence is 15 residues long. Germline V CDR1 and CDR2: MDHEN, SYDVKM. The CDR3 DNA follows: TGTGCCAGCACCCCAACGCCAGGGGGCGTCACTGAAGCTTTCTTT. Residues: CASTPTPGGVTEAFF.

The V gene is TRBV28, the J gene TRBJ1-2; 8 bases fit TRBD1. Trimming at V came to 1 base and at J to 7 bases, leaving 8 bases not matched to a gene. Germline CDR1 is MDHEN and CDR2 is SYDVKM. The CDR3 is made up of 15 amino acids. CDR3 in DNA: TGTGCCAGCAGTTTATCGGCCAGGGGGCTGGGTGGCTACACCTTC. Translating it yields CASSLSARGLGGYTF.

In DNA, the CDR3 is TGCAGTCTACGGTTGTCCTACGAGCAGTACTTC. Translating it yields CSLRLSYEQYF. The V gene is TRBV20-1, the J gene TRBJ2-7; D ambiguous. The germline V and J ends were trimmed by 8 bases and 1 base, with 9 bases remaining between them. CDR1 and CDR2 from the germline V gene are DFQATT and SNEGSKA (reference sequence). This CDR3 contains 11 residues.

This clone has just a few counts. The chain has TRBV10-2 and TRBJ1-4, with D uncertain. V was shortened by 2 bases and J by 8 bases, with 6 bases between the two germline ends. CDR3 length: 12 residues. Germline loops: CDR1 WSHSY, CDR2 SAAADI. CDR3 bases: TGCGCCAGCAGTGAGCCCGAGGAAAAACTGTTTTTT. Its protein is CASSEPEEKLFF.

This clone has at least ten counts. The rearrangement uses TRBV4-3 and TRBJ2-1; D uncertain. The V gene's germline CDR1 is LGHNA and CDR2 YSLEER. The V end lost 2 bases, the J end lost 8 bases, and 10 bases lay between the germline ends. The CDR3 has 13 amino acids. CDR3 sequence (DNA): TGCGCCAGCAGCCAATCGGATCGGGATGAGCAGTTCTTC. Amino acid sequence: CASSQSDRDEQFF.

The CDR3 nucleotides read TGTGCCAGCAGTTCTGGGGGACAAGCATATTGGAATTCACCCCTCCACTTT. Amino acids: CASSSGGQAYWNSPLHF. V gene TRBV28 combines with J gene TRBJ1-6; maybe TRBD1 (6 bases). Between the trimmed V and J ends, which lost 4 bases and 7 bases, there was a span of 20 bases. CDR1 and CDR2 (germline): MDHEN, SYDVKM. The CDR3 spans 17 residues.

This sequence joins TRBV7-2 and TRBJ2-1, with a weak D call TRBD2 (5 bases). The CDR3 runs 15 residues. CDR1 and CDR2 from the germline V gene are SGHTA and FQGNSA. Trimming took off 5 bases at V and 1 base at J, with 12 bases between the two ends. This CDR3 reads CASSARAVSYNEQFF. CDR3 DNA: TGTGCCAGCAGCGCGAGGGCGGTGTCCTACAATGAGCAGTTCTTC.

This chain uses TRBV20-1 with TRBJ2-1; perhaps TRBD2 as D (6 bases). The CDR3 consists of 21 residues. Trimming removed 3 bases at V and 1 base at J, with 31 bases between. Germline lookup yields CDR1 DFQATT and CDR2 SNEGSKA (reference sequence). CDR3 in amino acids: CSASSPSPGRDRPGSYNEQFF. CDR3 DNA: TGCAGTGCTAGTTCCCCAAGTCCTGGGCGGGACCGGCCTGGTTCCTACAATGAGCAGTTCTTC.

The chain recombines TRBV27 with TRBJ2-7, with 16 bases that match TRBD2. With V trimmed by 6 bases and J by 1 base, 6 bases remained unmatched. Germline V gene lookup returns CDR1 MNHEY and CDR2 SMNVEV (reference sequence). This CDR3 region has 17 residues. The CDR3 is CASRGAGLAGGSYEQYF. For the CDR3, the DNA is TGTGCCAGCAGAGGCGCGGGACTAGCGGGAGGGTCCTACGAGCAGTACTTC.

This rearrangement joins TRBV5-1 to TRBJ2-5, with 8 bases that match TRBD1. The V and J ends lost 2 bases and 2 bases, in that order; junction bases with no gene match: 2. This CDR3 region has 14 residues. Germline V CDR1 and CDR2: SGHRS, YFSETQ. CDR3 sequence (DNA): TGCGCCAGCAGCTTACGGGACAGGCAAGAGACCCAGTACTTC. This translates into CASSLRDRQETQYF. Looking up the rest from reference TRBV5-1 and TRBJ2-5 gives the full variable domain: KAGVTQTPRYLIKTRGQQVTLSCSPISGHRSVSWYQQTPGQGLQFLFEYFSETQRNKGNFPGRFSGRQFSNSRSEMNVSTLELGDSALYLCASSLRDRQETQYFGPGTRLLVL.

The CDR3 coding sequence is TGTGCCAGCAGCAAAGGACTAGCGGGAGCCCACGAGCAGTACTTC. Its translation is CASSKGLAGAHEQYF. The chain joins TRBV11-1 to TRBJ2-7; 13 bases agree with TRBD2. Germline CDR1 reads SGHAT; CDR2 reads FQDESV (reference sequence). The CDR3 is 15 residues long. V gave up 5 bases and J gave up 5 bases; unmatched junction bases: 6.

The V and J genes are TRBV24-1 and TRBJ2-3; tentatively, D is TRBD1 (5 bases). Germline values: CDR1 KGHDR, CDR2 SFDVKD. V was clipped by 5 bases and J by 1 base, with 9 bases between them. This CDR3 has 14 residues. This CDR3 is CATSGRVGTDTQYF. CDR3 nucleotides: TGTGCCACCAGTGGCAGGGTGGGCACAGATACGCAGTATTTT.

The chain combines TRBV15 with TRBJ2-1, with TRBD2 identical over 7 bases. The V gene end was trimmed by 1 base and the J gene end by 1 base; junction bases not matched to a gene: 7. The CDR3 has 17 amino acids. In germline, CDR1 is LNHNV, CDR2 YYDKDF (reference sequence). CDR3 residues: CATSRGHASGSYNEQFF. CDR3 nucleotide sequence: TGTGCCACCAGCAGAGGTCATGCTAGCGGATCCTACAATGAGCAGTTCTTC.

CDR3 loop: CAWSVPRRLGSSTDTQYF. The DNA for the CDR3 is TGTGCCTGGAGTGTACCCCGAAGACTAGGGAGTTCCACAGATACGCAGTATTTT. V and J are TRBV30 and TRBJ2-3; D is possibly TRBD2 (6 bases). From germline, CDR1 is GTSNPN and CDR2 SVGIG (reference sequence). There are 18 residues in the CDR3. Trimming pared 0 bases from V and 2 bases from J, leaving 21 bases between.